This TCR beta chain originates from a study of T cells in Graves' hyperthyroidism and ophthalmopathy. Study-level points and caveats: A model of 13 V-J features distinguished ophthalmopathy from stable hyperthyroidism.

Subjects with ophthalmopathy showed a Clinical Activity Score no lower than 3, a NOSPECS grade no lower than 4, and a duration shorter than 3 months. Patients showing uncontrolled infection, other autoimmune disease, pregnancy or lactation were ineligible. The PBMCs were taken from 10 ml of fresh peripheral blood. CDR1 is SGHAT and CDR2 is FQNNGV in the germline V gene. The CDR3 covers 13 residues. Trimming removed 5 bases from V and 2 bases from J, with 10 bases in between. The source material, RNA transcripts, was used to amplify TCR beta CDR3 regions. TCR CDR3 underwent first-round RT-PCR with the HTBI primer set. MiXCR, run by TCRdb on the multiplex PCR reads, gives a single entry per CDR3 protein. This sample has approximately 250,000 distinct CDR3 sequences, with about 24% found just once. This clonotype has at least ten counts. The antigen remains unidentified.

The source of this sequence is a woman in her thirties or forties with Graves' ophthalmopathy. The V call is TRBV11-2, the J call TRBJ2-7; D is undetermined. The sequenced sample consisted of blood. CDR3 sequence: CASSTTRPYEQYF. DNA for the CDR3: TGTGCCAGCAGCACTACGCGGCCCTACGAGCAGTACTTC.